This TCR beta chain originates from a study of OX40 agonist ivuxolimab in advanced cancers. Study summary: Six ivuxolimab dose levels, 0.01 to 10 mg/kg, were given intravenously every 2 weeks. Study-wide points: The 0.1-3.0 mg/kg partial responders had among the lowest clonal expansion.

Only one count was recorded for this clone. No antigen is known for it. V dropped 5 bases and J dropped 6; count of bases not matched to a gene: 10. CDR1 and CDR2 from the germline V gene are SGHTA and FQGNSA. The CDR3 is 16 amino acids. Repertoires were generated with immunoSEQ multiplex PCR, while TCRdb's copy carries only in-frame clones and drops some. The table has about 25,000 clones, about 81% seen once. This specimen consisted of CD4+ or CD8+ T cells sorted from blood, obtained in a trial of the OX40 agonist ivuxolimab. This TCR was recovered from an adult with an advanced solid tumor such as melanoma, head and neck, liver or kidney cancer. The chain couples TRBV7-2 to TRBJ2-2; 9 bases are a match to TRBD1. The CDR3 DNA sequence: TGTGCCAGCAGCCCAACCCCCGGGACAGGGTCCGGGGAGCTGTTTTTT. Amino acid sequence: CASSPTPGTGSGELFF.